This T cell receptor beta chain was identified during a study of blood T cell repertoires in COVID-19. Before they entered the study, exposed participants had met a COVID-19 case within 2 weeks. TCRdb's copy holds only in-frame clones and misses some; the assay was immunoSEQ multiplex PCR. The table includes 350,000 to 500,000 clones, 70% to 90% detected once. This clone has only one observation. The CDR3 totals 15 residues. Germline V CDR1 and CDR2: SGDLS, YYNGEE. Germline trimming cut 7 bases from V and 0 bases from J; bases unmatched to any gene: 6. The sequence was collected from a woman between 18 and 30 years old who had been exposed to COVID-19. Sequencing input: PBMCs or T cells enriched from blood (not recorded which). The chain is built from TRBV9 and TRBJ2-1; 8 bases fit TRBD2. CDR3 loop: CASGESGSSYNEQFF. The CDR3 nucleotides read TGTGCCAGCGGAGAGAGCGGGAGCTCCTACAATGAGCAGTTCTTC.